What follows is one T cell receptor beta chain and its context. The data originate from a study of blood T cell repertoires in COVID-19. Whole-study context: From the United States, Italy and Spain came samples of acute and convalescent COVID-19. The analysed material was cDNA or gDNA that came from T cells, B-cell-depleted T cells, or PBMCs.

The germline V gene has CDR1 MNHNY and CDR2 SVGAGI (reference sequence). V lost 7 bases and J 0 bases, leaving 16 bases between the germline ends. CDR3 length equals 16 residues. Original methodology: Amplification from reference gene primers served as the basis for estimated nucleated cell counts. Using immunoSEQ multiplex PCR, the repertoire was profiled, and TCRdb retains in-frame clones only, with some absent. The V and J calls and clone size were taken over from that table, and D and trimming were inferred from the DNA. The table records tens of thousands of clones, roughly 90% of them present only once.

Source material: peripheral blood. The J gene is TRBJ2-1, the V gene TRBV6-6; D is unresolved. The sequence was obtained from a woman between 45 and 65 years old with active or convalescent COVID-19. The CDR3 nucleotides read TGTGCCAGCATTGGTGACCTCGACTTCTCCTACAATGAGCAGTTCTTC. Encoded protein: CASIGDLDFSYNEQFF.